This entry lists 24 T cell receptor beta chains sequenced from one sample in a study of T cells after yellow fever vaccination. TCRdb re-called the 5' RACE reads through MiXCR, storing one row per CDR3 protein. The table shows some 390,000 distinct CDR3 sequences, with approximately 19% occurring only once. The material was PBMCs, obtained before the yellow fever booster vaccination. These receptors came from a man between 18 and 35 years old who received the YFV17D yellow fever vaccine.

This clonotype has just a few counts. V is TRBV24-1 and J is TRBJ2-1; 7 bases align to TRBD2. The CDR3 contains 15 residues. V lost 5 bases and J lost 0; bases outside the gene matches: 3. The germline CDR1 and CDR2 sequences are KGHDR and SFDVKD. In nucleotides, the CDR3 is TGTGCCACCAGTGGGGGGGGTAGCTCCTACAATGAGCAGTTCTTC. Its protein is CATSGGGSSYNEQFF.

This clonotype was recorded at least ten times. The chain couples TRBV2 to TRBJ2-5; D is uncertain. The V gene lost 4 bases and the J gene lost 5 bases, with 2 bases spanning the gap. There are 10 residues in the CDR3. Germline loops: CDR1 SNHLY, CDR2 FYNNEI. CDR3 nucleotides: TGTGCCAGCAGTGTGGAGACCCAGTACTTC. This codes for CASSVETQYF.

The genes are TRBV9 and TRBJ1-2; D unclear. V was cut by 0 bases and J by 0 bases, with 9 bases left in between. CDR1 is SGDLS, CDR2 YYNGEE, per germline. The CDR3 is 15 amino acids. The CDR3 loop is CASSVDSRPNYGYTF. The CDR3 nucleotides are TGTGCCAGCAGCGTAGATAGCCGGCCTAACTATGGCTACACCTTC. Based on the CDR3 plus reference TRBV9 and TRBJ1-2, the full variable domain is DSGVTQTPKHLITATGQRVTLRCSPRSGDLSVYWYQQSLDQGLQFLIQYYNGEERAKGNILERFSAQQFPDLHSELNLSSLELGDSALYFCASSVDSRPNYGYTFGSGTRLTVV.

This clonotype appeared a few times. The rearrangement joins TRBV7-2 to TRBJ2-1; D is perhaps TRBD1 (5 bases). The germline gives CDR1 SGHTA, CDR2 FQGNSA. This CDR3 has 15 amino acids. The germline V and J ends were trimmed by 5 bases and 2 bases, with 13 bases remaining between them. The CDR3: CASSPSADTYNEQFF. CDR3 sequence (DNA): TGTGCCAGCAGCCCATCCGCGGACACCTACAATGAGCAGTTCTTC.

The chain has TRBV5-1 and TRBJ1-1, with 7 bases lining up with TRBD1. The V gene's germline CDR1 is SGHRS and CDR2 YFSETQ. The CDR3 runs 17 residues. The V segment lost 3 bases and the J segment 0 bases; nucleotides outside the gene matches: 11. CDR3 sequence reads: CASSSYIRDRMNTEAFF. CDR3 nucleotide sequence: TGCGCCAGCAGCTCATACATAAGGGACAGAATGAACACTGAAGCTTTCTTT.

The rearrangement uses TRBV20-1 and TRBJ2-3; 9 bases fit TRBD2. The J segment lost 2 bases and the V segment lost 1 base, leaving 4 bases of the junction unmatched. The CDR3 totals 15 residues. Per germline, CDR1 DFQATT and CDR2 SNEGSKA (reference sequence). Written as DNA, the CDR3 is TGCAGTGCTAGAGGCGGGGGGGGAAACACAGATACGCAGTATTTT. Amino acid sequence: CSARGGGGNTDTQYF.

This clonotype was recorded at least ten times. The chain is built from TRBV5-1 and TRBJ2-7; tentatively, D is TRBD1 or TRBD2 (5 bases each). The germline V and J ends were trimmed by 0 bases and 7 bases, with 23 bases remaining between them. Germline-derived CDR1 and CDR2 are SGHRS and YFSETQ. The CDR3 loop spans 17 amino acids. For the CDR3, the DNA is TGCGCCAGCAGCTTGGGGCAGCTGGGGGACGTCGTTGGGGAGCAGTACGTC. Amino acids: CASSLGQLGDVVGEQYV.

The V gene is TRBV20-1, the J gene TRBJ2-5; 10 positions agree with TRBD2. The CDR3 runs 18 residues. Trimming at V came to 1 base and at J to 4 bases, leaving 15 bases not matched to a gene. Germline assignment: CDR1 DFQATT and CDR2 SNEGSKA (reference sequence). CDR3 sequence: CSARALASSGGRRETQYF. The DNA for the CDR3 is TGCAGTGCTAGAGCCCTCGCCTCTAGCGGGGGCCGGAGAGAGACCCAGTACTTC.

The chain has TRBV10-3 and TRBJ2-7, with D possibly TRBD1 on 6 matching bases. This CDR3 spans 13 amino acids. CDR1 is ENHRY and CDR2 is SYGVKD in the germline V gene. The V gene lost 6 bases and the J gene lost 3 bases, with 12 bases spanning the gap. As DNA, the CDR3 is TGTGCCATCAGGCCAGGGGTCGGCTACGAGCAGTACGTC. Translation: CAIRPGVGYEQYV.

CDR3 sequence reads: CASSFRDNYNEQFF. The CDR3 nucleotides are TGTGCCAGCAGTTTTAGGGATAACTACAATGAGCAGTTCTTC. The rearrangement links TRBV27 to TRBJ2-1; D not certain. The germline V and J ends were trimmed by 3 bases and 3 bases, with 9 bases remaining between them. The germline gives CDR1 MNHEY, CDR2 SMNVEV (reference sequence). This CDR3 comprises 14 residues.

This clonotype was observed a few times. The CDR3 sequence: CASSLDTGNTEAFF. CDR3 bases: TGCGCCAGCAGCTTGGACACGGGGAACACTGAAGCTTTCTTT. The chain carries TRBV5-1 and TRBJ1-1; D call uncertain. The V gene's germline CDR1 is SGHRS and CDR2 YFSETQ. Trimming pared 0 bases from V and 1 base from J, leaving 7 bases between. The CDR3 totals 14 residues.

This clonotype occurred a few times. The chain employs TRBV10-2 and TRBJ2-6, with D perhaps given as TRBD1 or TRBD2 (5 bases each). V was cut by 2 bases and J by 2 bases, with 16 bases left in between. Germline-derived CDR1 and CDR2 are WSHSY and SAAADI. The length of the CDR3 is 18 residues. Written as DNA, the CDR3 is TGCGCCAGCAGTGAGAGCCGGGGACGGGACCCTGGGGCCAACGTCCTGACTTTC. Encoded protein: CASSESRGRDPGANVLTF.

Only a few counts were recorded for this clonotype. The CDR3 region has the DNA TGTGCCAGCGGGGGGGTAGGGATTACGAAAGAGCAGTACTTC. This gives the protein CASGGVGITKEQYF. V gene TRBV6-5 combines with J gene TRBJ2-7; 7 bases match TRBD2. Germline assignment: CDR1 MNHEY and CDR2 SVGAGI. V lost 8 bases and J lost 7; bases outside the gene matches: 14. The CDR3 is made up of 14 amino acids.

The genes are TRBV15 and TRBJ1-5; the D gene is possibly TRBD1 (5 bases). The CDR3 runs 16 residues. The germline CDR1 and CDR2 sequences are LNHNV and YYDKDF (reference sequence). The V end was cut by 0 bases, the J end by 5 bases, with 14 bases between. The CDR3 reads CATSRDGGRPDQPQHF. The CDR3 DNA reads TGTGCCACCAGCAGAGACGGGGGGAGGCCGGATCAGCCCCAGCATTTT.

This clonotype turned up a few times. The chain is built from TRBV7-6 and TRBJ2-1; 8 bases align to TRBD1. This CDR3 contains 15 residues. The V and J ends lost 1 base and 6 bases, in that order; junction bases with no gene match: 5. Germline loops: CDR1 SGHVS, CDR2 FNYEAQ. The CDR3 loop is CASSLGAGGGNEQFF. The CDR3 DNA sequence: TGTGCCAGCAGCTTAGGGGCAGGGGGCGGCAATGAGCAGTTCTTC.

This clonotype was recorded a few times. V usage is TRBV5-4 and J usage is TRBJ1-2; 7 positions agree with TRBD1. This CDR3 contains 15 residues. CDR1 and CDR2 from the germline V gene are SGHNT and YYREEE (reference sequence). J lost 0 bases, V lost 4 bases, and 6 bases had no gene match. The CDR3 DNA reads as TGTGCCAGCAGCCCCCAGGGGACAGCTAACTATGGCTACACCTTC. This sequence encodes CASSPQGTANYGYTF.

This clonotype was seen more than once but under ten times. The J gene is TRBJ1-1, the V gene TRBV7-9; a possible D gene is TRBD1 (5 bases). CDR3 length equals 15 residues. V was cut by 6 bases and J by 6 bases, with 20 bases left in between. The germline V gene encodes CDR1 SEHNR and CDR2 FQNEAQ (reference sequence). The CDR3 region has the DNA TGTGCCAGCAGACCAGGCCGGGACCCAAGAGCTGAAGCTTTCTTT. Translating it yields CASRPGRDPRAEAFF.

There are many counts of this clonotype. The CDR3 DNA is TGTGCCAGCAGTGTGCGAGGGCAAGAGACCCAGTACTTC. Its protein is CASSVRGQETQYF. This rearrangement joins TRBV6-2 or TRBV6-3 to TRBJ2-5; tentatively, D is TRBD2 (5 bases). Germline CDR1 MNHEY, CDR2 SVGEGT. Deletions cut 5 bases from V and 2 bases from J, with 9 bases between. This CDR3 contains 13 residues.

This clonotype has more than one count but fewer than ten. The chain is built from TRBV7-2 and TRBJ2-5; D is unclear. CDR3 length equals 12 residues. V was pared by 8 bases and J by 4 bases, with 11 bases between. The germline V gene encodes CDR1 SGHTA and CDR2 FQGNSA. The CDR3 loop is CASSADAETQYF. CDR3 bases: TGTGCCAGCTCGGCGGATGCAGAGACCCAGTACTTC.

The table lists this clonotype with a few counts. V gene TRBV28 combines with J gene TRBJ1-5; D possibly corresponds to TRBD1 (6 bases). This CDR3 region has 15 residues. V dropped 6 bases and J dropped 5 bases, with 17 bases sitting between them. Per germline, CDR1 MDHEN and CDR2 SYDVKM. CDR3: CASSPQRGSDQPQHF. CDR3 coding DNA: TGTGCCAGCAGCCCCCAAAGGGGGAGCGATCAGCCCCAGCATTTT.

A few counts support this clonotype. The chain employs TRBV20-1 and TRBJ1-1; D is undetermined. The CDR3 spans 11 residues. Trimming shortened V by 1 base and J by 6 bases, and 6 bases separated the two germline ends. CDR1 and CDR2 from the germline V gene are DFQATT and SNEGSKA (reference sequence). CDR3 bases: TGCAGTGCTAGAGGGCAGGCTGAAGCTTTCTTT. Translation: CSARGQAEAFF.

This clonotype has a handful of counts. This chain links TRBV28 with TRBJ2-7; either TRBD1 or TRBD2 may supply D (5 bases each). V lost 4 bases to trimming and J lost 0 bases, with 16 bases between them. CDR3 length: 16 amino acids. CDR1 is MDHEN and CDR2 is SYDVKM in the germline V gene. CDR3 residues: CASSSPGTASSYEQYF. CDR3 bases: TGTGCCAGCAGTTCCCCCGGGACGGCCAGCTCCTACGAGCAGTACTTC.

CDR3 in amino acids: CASGERGARTDTQYF. Here the CDR3 DNA reads TGTGCCAGCGGAGAGCGGGGGGCACGCACAGATACGCAGTATTTT. The chain uses TRBV12-3 or TRBV12-4 and TRBJ2-3; 9 bases line up with TRBD2. The CDR3 has 15 amino acids. Germline trimming cut 8 bases from V and 1 base from J; bases unmatched to any gene: 7.

The chain has TRBV11-2 and TRBJ2-1, with D possibly called TRBD1 or TRBD2 (5 bases each). The ends were cut back, 11 bases at V and 9 bases at J, with 20 bases in the middle. The germline V gene encodes CDR1 SGHAT and CDR2 FQNNGV. The CDR3 has 13 amino acids. The CDR3: CAPPGPPEAEQFF. In DNA, the CDR3 is TGTGCCCCCCCGGGACCCCCTGAAGCTGAGCAGTTCTTC.